The 4 T cell receptor beta chains below were found in one sample sequenced in a study of CD8 T cells in ankylosing spondylitis. Study observations and caveats: Ankylosing spondylitis blood appeared to carry a characteristic TCR beta motif of roughly 8 highly homologous variants.

The antigens these receptors bind are not known. TCRdb reprocessed the 5' RACE reads with MiXCR, giving one entry per CDR3 protein. The data contain 450,000 to 550,000 distinct CDR3 sequences, about 5.2% of them singletons. The specimen was blood, either unsorted or a sorted T cell fraction (not recorded which). The receptors stem from a male donor with ankylosing spondylitis.

This clonotype was seen a few times. The chain couples TRBV10-3 to TRBJ2-5; D may correspond to TRBD1 or TRBD2 (6 bases each). CDR3 length: 17 residues. V was clipped by 0 bases and J by 0 bases, with 14 bases between them. CDR1 is ENHRY and CDR2 is SYGVKD in the germline V gene. CDR3 in amino acids: CAISESGSGAYQETQYF. The CDR3 DNA sequence: TGTGCCATCAGTGAGTCAGGGTCGGGGGCGTACCAAGAGACCCAGTACTTC.

A single count supports this clonotype. J is TRBJ2-1 and V is TRBV20-1, with TRBD1 as a possible D gene (5 bases). Per germline, CDR1 DFQATT and CDR2 SNEGSKA (reference sequence). Trimming removed 6 bases at V and 6 bases at J, with 12 bases between. CDR3 length equals 12 residues. CDR3 sequence reads: CSAPLGANEQFF. DNA of the CDR3: TGCAGTGCCCCACTTGGGGCCAATGAGCAGTTCTTC.

This clonotype showed up just a few times. The chain is built from TRBV6-2 or TRBV6-3 and TRBJ2-5; D not resolved. V gave up 7 bases and J gave up 4 bases, with 16 bases separating them. The CDR3 runs 14 residues. Per the germline V gene, CDR1 is MNHEY and CDR2 is SVGEGT. Written as DNA, the CDR3 is TGTGCCAGCACTCATACTCTGGTACGAGAGACCCAGTACTTC. This encodes CASTHTLVRETQYF.

This clonotype was seen many times. This rearrangement joins TRBV7-2 to TRBJ2-3, with no clear D. The CDR3 is made up of 12 amino acids. Trimming cost V 7 bases and J 3 bases, with 8 bases left between them. The germline CDR1 and CDR2 sequences are SGHTA and FQGNSA. CDR3 residues: CASTPTTDTQYF. In DNA form, the CDR3 reads TGTGCCAGCACCCCGACGACAGATACGCAGTATTTT.